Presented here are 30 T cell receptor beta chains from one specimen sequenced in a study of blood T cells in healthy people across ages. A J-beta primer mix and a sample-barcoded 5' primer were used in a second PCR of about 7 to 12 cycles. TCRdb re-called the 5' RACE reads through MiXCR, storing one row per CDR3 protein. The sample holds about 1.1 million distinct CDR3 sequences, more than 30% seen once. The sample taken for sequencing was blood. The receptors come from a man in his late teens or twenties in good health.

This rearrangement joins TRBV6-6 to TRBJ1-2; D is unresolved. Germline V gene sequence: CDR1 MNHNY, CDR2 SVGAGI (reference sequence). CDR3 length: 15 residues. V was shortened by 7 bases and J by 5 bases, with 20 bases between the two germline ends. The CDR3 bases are TGTGCCAGCACTAGGGAGGGTTCCGCCTCTTATGGCTACACCTTC. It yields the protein CASTREGSASYGYTF.

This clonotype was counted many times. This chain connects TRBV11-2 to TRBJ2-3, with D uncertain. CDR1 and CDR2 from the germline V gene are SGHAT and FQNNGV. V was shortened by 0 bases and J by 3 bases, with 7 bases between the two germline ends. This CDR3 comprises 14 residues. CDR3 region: CASSLDDPTDTQYF. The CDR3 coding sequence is TGTGCCAGCAGCTTAGATGACCCGACAGATACGCAGTATTTT.

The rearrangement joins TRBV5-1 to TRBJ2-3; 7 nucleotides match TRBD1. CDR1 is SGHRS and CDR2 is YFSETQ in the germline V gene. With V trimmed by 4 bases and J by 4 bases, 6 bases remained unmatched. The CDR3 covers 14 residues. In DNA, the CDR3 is TGCGCCAGCAGCCCGAGGGGGCGGGCAGATACGCAGTATTTT. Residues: CASSPRGRADTQYF.

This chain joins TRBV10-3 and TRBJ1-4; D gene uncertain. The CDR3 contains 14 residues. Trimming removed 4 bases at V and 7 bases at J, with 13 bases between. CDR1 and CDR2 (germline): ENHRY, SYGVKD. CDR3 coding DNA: TGTGCCATCAGTGTTGTCCCCCGAGGTGAAAAACTGTTTTTT. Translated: CAISVVPRGEKLFF.

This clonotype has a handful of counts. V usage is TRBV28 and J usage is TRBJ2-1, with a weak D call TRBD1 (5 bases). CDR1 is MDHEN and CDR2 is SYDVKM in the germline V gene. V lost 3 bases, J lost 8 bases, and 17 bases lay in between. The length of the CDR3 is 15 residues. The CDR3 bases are TGTGCCAGCAGTTTCCGCGACAGTACGTACCATGAGCAGTTCTTC. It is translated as CASSFRDSTYHEQFF.

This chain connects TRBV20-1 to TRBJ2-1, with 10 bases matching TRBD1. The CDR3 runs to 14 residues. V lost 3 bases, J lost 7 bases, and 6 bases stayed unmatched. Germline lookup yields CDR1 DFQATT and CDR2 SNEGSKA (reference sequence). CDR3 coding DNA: TGCAGTGCTAGCCCGGGACAGGGGTTAAATGAGCAGTTCTTC. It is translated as CSASPGQGLNEQFF.

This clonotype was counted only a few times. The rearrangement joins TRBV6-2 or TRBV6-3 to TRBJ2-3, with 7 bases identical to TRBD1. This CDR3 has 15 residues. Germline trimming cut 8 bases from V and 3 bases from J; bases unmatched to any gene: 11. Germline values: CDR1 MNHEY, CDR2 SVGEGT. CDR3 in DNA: TGTGCCAGCTTTCGGCGAGGGGGCCAGACAGATACGCAGTATTTT. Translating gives CASFRRGGQTDTQYF.

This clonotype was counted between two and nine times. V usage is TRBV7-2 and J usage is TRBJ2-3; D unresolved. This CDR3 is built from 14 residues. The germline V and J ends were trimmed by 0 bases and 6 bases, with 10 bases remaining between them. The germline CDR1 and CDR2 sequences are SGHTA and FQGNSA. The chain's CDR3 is CASSLARFSDTQYF. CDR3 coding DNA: TGTGCCAGCAGCTTAGCGAGGTTCTCGGATACGCAGTATTTT. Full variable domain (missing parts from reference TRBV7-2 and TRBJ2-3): GAGVSQSPSNKVTEKGKDVELRCDPISGHTALYWYRQSLGQGLEFLIYFQGNSAPDKSGLPSDRFSAERTGGSVSTLTIQRTQQEDSAVYLCASSLARFSDTQYFGPGTRLTVL.

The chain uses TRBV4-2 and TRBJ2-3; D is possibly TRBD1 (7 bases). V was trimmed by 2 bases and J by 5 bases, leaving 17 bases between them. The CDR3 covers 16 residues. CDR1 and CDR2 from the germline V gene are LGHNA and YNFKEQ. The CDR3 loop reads CASSQLGGDREDTQYF. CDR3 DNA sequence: TGTGCCAGCAGCCAACTGGGGGGCGACAGGGAAGATACGCAGTATTTT.

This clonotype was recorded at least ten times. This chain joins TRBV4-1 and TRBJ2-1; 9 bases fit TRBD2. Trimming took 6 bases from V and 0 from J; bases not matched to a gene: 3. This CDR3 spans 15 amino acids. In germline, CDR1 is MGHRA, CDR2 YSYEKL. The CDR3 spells CASRISGGSYNEQFF. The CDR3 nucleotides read TGCGCCAGCAGAATTAGCGGGGGCTCCTACAATGAGCAGTTCTTC.

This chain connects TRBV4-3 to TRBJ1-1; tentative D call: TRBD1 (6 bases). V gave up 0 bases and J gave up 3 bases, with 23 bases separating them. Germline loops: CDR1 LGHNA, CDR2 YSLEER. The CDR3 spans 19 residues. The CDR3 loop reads CASSQDARFNQGSDTEAFF. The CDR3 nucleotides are TGCGCCAGCAGCCAAGATGCGCGGTTTAATCAGGGGTCGGACACTGAAGCTTTCTTT.

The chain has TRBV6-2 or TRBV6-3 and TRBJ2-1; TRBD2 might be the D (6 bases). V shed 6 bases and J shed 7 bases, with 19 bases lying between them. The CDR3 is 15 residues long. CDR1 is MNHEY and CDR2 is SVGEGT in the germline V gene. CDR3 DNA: TGTGCCAGCAGAGATCCCGGGACTCCTTTTAATGAGCAGTTCTTC. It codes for CASRDPGTPFNEQFF.

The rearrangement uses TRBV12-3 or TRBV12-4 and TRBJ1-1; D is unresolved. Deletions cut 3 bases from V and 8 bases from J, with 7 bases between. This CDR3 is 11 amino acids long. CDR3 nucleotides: TGTGCCAGCAGTTTGTCCCGAGAAGCTTTCTTT. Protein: CASSLSREAFF.

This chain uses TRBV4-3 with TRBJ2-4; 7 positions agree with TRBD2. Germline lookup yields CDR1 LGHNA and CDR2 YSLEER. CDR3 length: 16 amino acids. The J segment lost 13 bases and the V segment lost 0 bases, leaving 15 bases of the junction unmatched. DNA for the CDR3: TGCGCCAGCAGCCAAGATTCCGGCGGGAGCAGCAATGAGCAGTACTTC. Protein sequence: CASSQDSGGSSNEQYF.

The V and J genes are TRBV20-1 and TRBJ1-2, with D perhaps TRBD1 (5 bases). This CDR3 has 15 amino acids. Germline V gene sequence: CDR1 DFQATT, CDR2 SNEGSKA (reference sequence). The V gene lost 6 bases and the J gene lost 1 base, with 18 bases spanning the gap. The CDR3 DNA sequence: TGCAGTGCCTCCCGGGGAACAGGCGTTAACTATGGCTACACCTTC. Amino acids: CSASRGTGVNYGYTF.

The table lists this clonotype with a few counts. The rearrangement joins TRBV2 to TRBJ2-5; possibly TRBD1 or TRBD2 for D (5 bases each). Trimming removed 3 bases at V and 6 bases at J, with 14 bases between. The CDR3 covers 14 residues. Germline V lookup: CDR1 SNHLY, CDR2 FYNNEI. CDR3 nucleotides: TGTGCCAGCAGTGAGGGTTTATCGGGGCAGACCCAGTACTTC. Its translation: CASSEGLSGQTQYF. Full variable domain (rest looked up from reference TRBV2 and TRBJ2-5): EPEVTQTPSHQVTQMGQEVILRCVPISNHLYFYWYRQILGQKVEFLVSFYNNEISEKSEIFDDQFSVERPDGSNFTLKIRSTKLEDSAMYFCASSEGLSGQTQYFGPGTRLLVL.

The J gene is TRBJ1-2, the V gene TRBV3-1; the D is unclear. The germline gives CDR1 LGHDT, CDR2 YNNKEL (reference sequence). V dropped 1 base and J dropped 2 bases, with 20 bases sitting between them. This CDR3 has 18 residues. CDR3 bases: TGTGCCAGCAGCCAAGCCCTTGGGAGGGCAGACAACAACTATGGCTACACCTTC. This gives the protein CASSQALGRADNNYGYTF.

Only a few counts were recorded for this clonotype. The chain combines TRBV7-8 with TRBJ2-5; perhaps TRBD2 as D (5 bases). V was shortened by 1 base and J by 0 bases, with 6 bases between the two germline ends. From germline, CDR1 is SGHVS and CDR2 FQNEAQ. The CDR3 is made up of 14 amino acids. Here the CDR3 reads CASSLGEYQETQYF. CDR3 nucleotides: TGTGCCAGCAGCTTAGGGGAGTACCAAGAGACCCAGTACTTC.

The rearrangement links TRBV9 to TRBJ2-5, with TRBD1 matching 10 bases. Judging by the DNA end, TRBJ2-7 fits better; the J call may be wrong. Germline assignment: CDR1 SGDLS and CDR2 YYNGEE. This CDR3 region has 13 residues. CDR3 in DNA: TGTGCCAGCAGCGCGGGACAGGGGACCGAGCAGTACTTC. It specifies CASSAGQGTEQYF.

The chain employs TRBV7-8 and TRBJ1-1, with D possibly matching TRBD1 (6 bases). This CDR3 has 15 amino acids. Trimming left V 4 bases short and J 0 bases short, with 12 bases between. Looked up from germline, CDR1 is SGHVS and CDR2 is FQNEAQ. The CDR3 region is CASSWAGALNTEAFF. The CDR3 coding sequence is TGTGCCAGCAGCTGGGCAGGGGCACTGAACACTGAAGCTTTCTTT.

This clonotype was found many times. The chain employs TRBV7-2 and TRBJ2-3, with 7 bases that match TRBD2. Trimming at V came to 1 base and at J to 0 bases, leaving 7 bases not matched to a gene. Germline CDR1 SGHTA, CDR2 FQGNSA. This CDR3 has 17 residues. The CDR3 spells CASSLVASGTSTDTQYF. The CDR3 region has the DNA TGTGCCAGCAGCTTAGTGGCTAGCGGAACTAGCACAGATACGCAGTATTTT.

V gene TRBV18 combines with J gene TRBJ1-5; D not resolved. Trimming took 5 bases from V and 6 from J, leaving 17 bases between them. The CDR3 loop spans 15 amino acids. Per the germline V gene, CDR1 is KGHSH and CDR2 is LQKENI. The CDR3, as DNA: TGTGCCAGCTCAACACTGGGGAGGGAAATTCAGCCCCAGCATTTT. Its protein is CASSTLGREIQPQHF.

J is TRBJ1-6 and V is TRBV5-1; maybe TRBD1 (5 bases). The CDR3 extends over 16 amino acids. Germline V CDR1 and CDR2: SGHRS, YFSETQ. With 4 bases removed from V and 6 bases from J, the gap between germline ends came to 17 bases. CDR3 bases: TGCGCCAGCAGCCCAACTCAGGGAGGCTCTAATTCACCCCTCCACTTT. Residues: CASSPTQGGSNSPLHF.

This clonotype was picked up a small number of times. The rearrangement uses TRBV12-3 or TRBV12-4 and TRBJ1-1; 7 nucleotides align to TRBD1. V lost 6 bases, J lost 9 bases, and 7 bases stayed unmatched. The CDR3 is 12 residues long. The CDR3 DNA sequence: TGTGCCAGCAGCTCGCGGGACAGCAAAGCTTTCTTT. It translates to CASSSRDSKAFF.

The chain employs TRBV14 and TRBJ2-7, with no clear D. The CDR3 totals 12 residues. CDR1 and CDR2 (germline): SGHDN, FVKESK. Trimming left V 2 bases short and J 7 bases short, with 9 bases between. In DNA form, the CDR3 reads TGTGCCAGCAGCCAAACCTACAAGGAGCAGTACTTC. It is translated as CASSQTYKEQYF.

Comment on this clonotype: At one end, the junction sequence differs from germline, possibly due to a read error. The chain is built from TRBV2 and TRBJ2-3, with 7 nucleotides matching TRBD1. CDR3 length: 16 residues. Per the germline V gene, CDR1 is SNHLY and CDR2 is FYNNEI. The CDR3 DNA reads TGTGCCAGCAGCAGCGGACAGGAACTCAGCAGAGATGCGCAGTATTTT. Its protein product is CASSSGQELSRDAQYF.

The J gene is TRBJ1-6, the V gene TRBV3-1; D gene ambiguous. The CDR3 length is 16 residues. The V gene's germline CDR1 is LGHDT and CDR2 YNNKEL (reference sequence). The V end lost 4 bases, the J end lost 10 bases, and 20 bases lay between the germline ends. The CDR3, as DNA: TGTGCCAGCAGCCCTGAGGATGTAGGTCTACGGTCACCCCTCCACTTT. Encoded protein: CASSPEDVGLRSPLHF.

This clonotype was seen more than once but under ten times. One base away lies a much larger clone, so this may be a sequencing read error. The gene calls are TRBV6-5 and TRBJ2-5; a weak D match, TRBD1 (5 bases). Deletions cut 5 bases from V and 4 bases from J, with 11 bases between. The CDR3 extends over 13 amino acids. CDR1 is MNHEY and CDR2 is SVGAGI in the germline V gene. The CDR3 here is CASSLTDRETQYF. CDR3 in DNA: TGTGCCAGCAGTCTGACAGACCGAGAGACCCAGTACTTC.

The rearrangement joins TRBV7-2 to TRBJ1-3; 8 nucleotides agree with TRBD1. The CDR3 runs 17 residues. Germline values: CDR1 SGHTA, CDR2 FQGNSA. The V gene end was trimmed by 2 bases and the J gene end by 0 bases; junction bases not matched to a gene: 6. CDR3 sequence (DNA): TGTGCCAGCAGCTTATACTCCGGGACAGGCTCTGGAAACACCATATATTTT. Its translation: CASSLYSGTGSGNTIYF.

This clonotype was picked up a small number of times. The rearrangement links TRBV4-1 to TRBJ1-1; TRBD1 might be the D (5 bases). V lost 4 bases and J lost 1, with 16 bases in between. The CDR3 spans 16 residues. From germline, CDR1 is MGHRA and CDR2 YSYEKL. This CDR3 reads CASSRIATAENTEAFF. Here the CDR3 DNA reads TGCGCCAGCAGCCGTATTGCGACAGCGGAGAACACTGAAGCTTTCTTT.